This T cell receptor beta chain was sequenced in a study of cytomegalovirus exposure and HLA in healthy donors. The length of the CDR3 is 16 residues. The junction had 9 bases not matched to a gene; V was cut back by 4 bases and J by 6 bases. Germline loops: CDR1 SGHTA, CDR2 FQGNSA. This PCR relied on a set of 60 Vbeta primers and 13 Jbeta primers. The data were produced by immunoSEQ multiplex PCR, yet TCRdb's version contains in-frame clones alone and is incomplete. The data contain fewer than 200,000 clones, roughly 85% of them singletons. This chain connects TRBV7-2 to TRBJ2-3; 11 positions agree with TRBD2. The source is a woman aged 45-65 years in good health and CMV-seropositive. The sequenced sample was PBMCs. CDR3 nucleotide sequence: TGTGCCAGCAGCTCGTTTAGCGGGGGGGCCATCGATACGCAGTATTTT. Translated, it gives CASSSFSGGAIDTQYF.